The entry below gives a single T cell receptor (beta chain) sequence along with its context. The junction departs from germline at one end; a sequencing error may be responsible. This entry is derived from a study of blood T cell repertoires in COVID-19. Study as a whole: Sites in the United States, Italy and Spain provided acute and convalescent COVID-19 samples.

TCRdb's table, derived via immunoSEQ multiplex PCR, lists solely in-frame clones and lacks some. The sample holds a few hundred thousand clones, around 85% seen once. The CDR3 runs to 15 residues. The germline V gene encodes CDR1 SGHNT and CDR2 YYREEE (reference sequence). V usage is TRBV5-4 and J usage is TRBJ2-6; D might be TRBD2 (7 bases). This clonotype was obtained from a woman aged 18-35 years with acute or convalescent COVID-19. Sequences were obtained from peripheral blood. CDR3 loop: CASNLGGPGANVLTF. The CDR3 nucleotides read TGTGCCAGCAACTTGGGGGGGCCAGGGGCCAACGTCCTGACTTTC.